Included here is one T cell receptor beta chain sequence, with context. The antigen remains unidentified. Libraries were prepared by immunoSEQ multiplex PCR; TCRdb keeps only in-frame clonotypes and omits some of them. The data contain fewer than 45,000 clones, about 90% of them singletons. This sample stems from a study of T cell clonotyping in hematopoietic cell transplantation. The study, taken as a whole, reports: Cells were unsorted, so CD4 and CD8 contributions were not separated. Graft donor and pretransplant recipient Inverse Simpson Index values predicted broader posttransplant TCR diversity. After transplant, recipient diversity fell while pathologically expanded clonotypes grew through day 180. At the given depth, recipient repertoires were over 95% de novo clonotypes.

V dropped 4 bases and J dropped 5 bases, with 17 bases sitting between them. The CDR3 runs 15 residues. Germline CDR1 SEHNR, CDR2 FQNEAQ (reference sequence). V and J are TRBV7-9 and TRBJ1-2; the D gene is possibly TRBD1 (6 bases). The sequence derives from a woman between 40 and 50 years old in good health. Some clones in this sample may be carry-over from other donors' samples. The sample consisted of peripheral blood mononuclear cells. CDR3: CASSSALETGYGYTF. The CDR3 DNA is TGTGCCAGCAGCTCAGCTTTGGAAACAGGGTATGGCTACACCTTC. Complete variable domain (other parts from reference TRBV7-9 and TRBJ1-2): DTGVSQNPRHKITKRGQNVTFRCDPISEHNRLYWYRQTLGQGPEFLTYFQNEAQLEKSRLLSDRFSAERPKGSFSTLEIQRTEQGDSAMYLCASSSALETGYGYTFGSGTRLTVV.